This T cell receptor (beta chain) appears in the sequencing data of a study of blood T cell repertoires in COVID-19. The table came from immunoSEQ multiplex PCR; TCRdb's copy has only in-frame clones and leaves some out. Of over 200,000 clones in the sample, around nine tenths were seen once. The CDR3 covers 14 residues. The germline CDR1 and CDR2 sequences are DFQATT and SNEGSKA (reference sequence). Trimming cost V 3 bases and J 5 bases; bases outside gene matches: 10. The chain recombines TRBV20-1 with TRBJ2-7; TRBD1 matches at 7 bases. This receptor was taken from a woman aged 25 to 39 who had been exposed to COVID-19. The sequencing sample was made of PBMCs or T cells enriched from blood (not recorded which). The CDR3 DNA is TGCAGTGCTAGTGACCTGACAGGGAAGGACGAGCAGTACTTC. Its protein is CSASDLTGKDEQYF.